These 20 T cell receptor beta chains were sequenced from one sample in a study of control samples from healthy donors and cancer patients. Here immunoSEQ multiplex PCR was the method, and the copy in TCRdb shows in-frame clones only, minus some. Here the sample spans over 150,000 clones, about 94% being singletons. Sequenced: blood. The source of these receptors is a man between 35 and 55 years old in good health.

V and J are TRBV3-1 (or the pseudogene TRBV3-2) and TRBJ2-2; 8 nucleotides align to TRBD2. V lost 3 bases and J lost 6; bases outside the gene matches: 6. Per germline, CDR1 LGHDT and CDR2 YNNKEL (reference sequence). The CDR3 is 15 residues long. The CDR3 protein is CASSQGGGLSGELFF. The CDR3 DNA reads TGTGCCAGCAGCCAGGGCGGGGGGCTTTCCGGGGAGCTGTTTTTT.

For the CDR3, the DNA is TGTGCCAGCAGCCAAGGGGTGGGGATCGGAGCTTTCTTT. Its protein is CASSQGVGIGAFF. The rearrangement joins TRBV3-1 (or the pseudogene TRBV3-2) to TRBJ1-1; D is unresolved. The CDR3 loop spans 13 amino acids. Germline V gene data show CDR1 as LGHDT and CDR2 as YNNKEL (reference sequence). Trimming took off 1 base at V and 10 bases at J, with 13 bases between the two ends.

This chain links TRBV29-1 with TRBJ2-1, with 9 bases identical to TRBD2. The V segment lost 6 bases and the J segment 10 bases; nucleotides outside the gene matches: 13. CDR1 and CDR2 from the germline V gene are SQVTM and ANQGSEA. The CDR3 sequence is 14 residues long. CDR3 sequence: CSVQDGGGAREQFF. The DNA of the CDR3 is TGCAGCGTCCAGGATGGCGGGGGGGCGCGGGAGCAGTTCTTC.

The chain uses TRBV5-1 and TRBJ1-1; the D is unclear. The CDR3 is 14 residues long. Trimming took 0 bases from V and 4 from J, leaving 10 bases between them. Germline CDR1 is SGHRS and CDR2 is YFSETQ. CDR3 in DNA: TGCGCCAGCAGCTTGGACGGCCGTGGCACTGAAGCTTTCTTT. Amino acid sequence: CASSLDGRGTEAFF.

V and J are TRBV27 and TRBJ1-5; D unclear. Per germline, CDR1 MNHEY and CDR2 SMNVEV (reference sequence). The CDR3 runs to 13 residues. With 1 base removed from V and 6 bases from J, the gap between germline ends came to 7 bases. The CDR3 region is CASSLLGGQPQHF. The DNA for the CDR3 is TGTGCCAGCAGTTTATTGGGTGGTCAGCCCCAGCATTTT.

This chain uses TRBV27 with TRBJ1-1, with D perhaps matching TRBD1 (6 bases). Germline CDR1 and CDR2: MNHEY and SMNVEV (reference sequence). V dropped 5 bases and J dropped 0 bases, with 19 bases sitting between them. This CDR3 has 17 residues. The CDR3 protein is CASSRNSGQLLNTEAFF. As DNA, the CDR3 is TGTGCCAGCAGTAGAAACAGCGGACAGCTTTTGAACACTGAAGCTTTCTTT.

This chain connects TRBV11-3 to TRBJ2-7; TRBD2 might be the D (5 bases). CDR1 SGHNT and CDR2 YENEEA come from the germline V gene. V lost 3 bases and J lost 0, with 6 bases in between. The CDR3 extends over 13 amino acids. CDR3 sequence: CASSFEGSYEQYF. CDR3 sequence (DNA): TGTGCCAGCAGCTTTGAGGGCTCCTACGAGCAGTACTTC.

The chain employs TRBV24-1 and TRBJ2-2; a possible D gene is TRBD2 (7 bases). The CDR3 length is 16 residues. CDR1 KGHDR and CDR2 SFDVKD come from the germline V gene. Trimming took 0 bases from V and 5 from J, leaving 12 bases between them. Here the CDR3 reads CATSDLLQGGTGELFF. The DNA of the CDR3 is TGTGCCACCAGTGATTTGCTACAGGGAGGGACCGGGGAGCTGTTTTTT.

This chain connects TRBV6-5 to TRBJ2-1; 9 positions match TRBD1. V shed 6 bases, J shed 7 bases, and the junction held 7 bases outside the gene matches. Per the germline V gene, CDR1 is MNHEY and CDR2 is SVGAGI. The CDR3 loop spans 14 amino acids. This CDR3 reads CASRVTGGGNEQFF. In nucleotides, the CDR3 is TGTGCCAGCAGGGTAACAGGGGGCGGAAATGAGCAGTTCTTC.

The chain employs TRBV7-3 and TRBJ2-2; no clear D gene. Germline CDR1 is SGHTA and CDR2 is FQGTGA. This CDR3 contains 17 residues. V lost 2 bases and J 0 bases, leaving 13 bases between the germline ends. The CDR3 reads CASSLSAGHTNTGELFF. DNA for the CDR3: TGTGCCAGCAGCTTATCGGCAGGCCACACGAACACCGGGGAGCTGTTTTTT.

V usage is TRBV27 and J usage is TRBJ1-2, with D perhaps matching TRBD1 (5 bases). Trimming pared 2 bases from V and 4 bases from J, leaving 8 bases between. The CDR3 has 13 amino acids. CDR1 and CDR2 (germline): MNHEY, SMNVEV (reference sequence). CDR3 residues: CASSLEGRYGYTF. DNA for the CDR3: TGTGCCAGCAGTTTAGAGGGGCGCTATGGCTACACCTTC.

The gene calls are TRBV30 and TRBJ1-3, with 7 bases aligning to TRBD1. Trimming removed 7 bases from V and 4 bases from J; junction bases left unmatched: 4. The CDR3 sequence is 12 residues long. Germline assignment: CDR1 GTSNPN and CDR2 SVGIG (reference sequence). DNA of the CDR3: TGTGCCTACAGGGGAAGAGGAAACACCATATATTTT. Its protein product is CAYRGRGNTIYF.

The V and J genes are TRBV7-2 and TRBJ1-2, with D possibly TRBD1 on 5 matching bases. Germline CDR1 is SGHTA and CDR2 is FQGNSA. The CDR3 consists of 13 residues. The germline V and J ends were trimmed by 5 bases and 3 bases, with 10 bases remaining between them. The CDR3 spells CASSLGAHYGYTF. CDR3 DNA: TGTGCCAGCAGCCTTGGGGCCCACTATGGCTACACCTTC. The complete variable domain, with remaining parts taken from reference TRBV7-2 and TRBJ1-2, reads GAGVSQSPSNKVTEKGKDVELRCDPISGHTALYWYRQSLGQGLEFLIYFQGNSAPDKSGLPSDRFSAERTGGSVSTLTIQRTQQEDSAVYLCASSLGAHYGYTFGSGTRLTVV.

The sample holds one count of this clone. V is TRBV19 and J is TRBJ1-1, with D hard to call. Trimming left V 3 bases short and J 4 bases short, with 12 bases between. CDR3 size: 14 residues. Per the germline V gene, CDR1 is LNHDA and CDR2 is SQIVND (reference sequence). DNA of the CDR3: TGTGCCAGTAGTATCGGAGGGATCCTCACTGAAGCTTTCTTT. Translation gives CASSIGGILTEAFF.

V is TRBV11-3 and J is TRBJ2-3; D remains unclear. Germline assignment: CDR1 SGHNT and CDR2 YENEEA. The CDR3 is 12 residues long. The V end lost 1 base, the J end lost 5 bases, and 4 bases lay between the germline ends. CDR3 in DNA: TGTGCCAGCAGCTTAGGAAGAGATACGCAGTATTTT. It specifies CASSLGRDTQYF.

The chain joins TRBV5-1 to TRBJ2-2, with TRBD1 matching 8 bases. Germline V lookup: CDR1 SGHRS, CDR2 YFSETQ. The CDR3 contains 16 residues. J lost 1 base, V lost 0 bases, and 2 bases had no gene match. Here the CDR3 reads CASSLGTGRNTGELFF. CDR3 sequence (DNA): TGCGCCAGCAGCTTGGGGACAGGGAGGAACACCGGGGAGCTGTTTTTT.

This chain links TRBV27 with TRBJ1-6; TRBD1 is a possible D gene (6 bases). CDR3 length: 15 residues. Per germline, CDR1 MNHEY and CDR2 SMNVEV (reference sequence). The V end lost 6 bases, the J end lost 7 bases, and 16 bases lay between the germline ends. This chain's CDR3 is CASRTTGSANSPLHF. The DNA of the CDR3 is TGTGCCAGCAGAACCACAGGGTCTGCGAATTCACCCCTCCACTTT.

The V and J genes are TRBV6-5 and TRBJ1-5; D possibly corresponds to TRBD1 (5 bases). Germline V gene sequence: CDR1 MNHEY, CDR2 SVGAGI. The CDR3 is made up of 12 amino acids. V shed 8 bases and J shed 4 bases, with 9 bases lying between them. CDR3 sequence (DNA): TGTGCCAGCCAGCCAGGGAATCAGCCCCAGCATTTT. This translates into CASQPGNQPQHF.

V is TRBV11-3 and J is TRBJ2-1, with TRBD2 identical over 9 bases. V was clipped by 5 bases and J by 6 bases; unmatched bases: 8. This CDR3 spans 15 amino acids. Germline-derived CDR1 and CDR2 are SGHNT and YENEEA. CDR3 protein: CASSPGGLATNEQFF. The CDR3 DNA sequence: TGTGCCAGCAGCCCCGGGGGACTAGCAACCAATGAGCAGTTCTTC.

The CDR3 DNA is TGTGCCAGTAGTATATCGCGGGGGAACACTGAAGCTTTCTTT. Protein product: CASSISRGNTEAFF. The chain is built from TRBV19 and TRBJ1-1, with no clear D. The CDR3 runs 14 residues. Germline assignment: CDR1 LNHDA and CDR2 SQIVND (reference sequence). V shed 2 bases and J shed 1 base, with 8 bases lying between them. The full variable domain, with the rest looked up from reference TRBV19 and TRBJ1-1, is DGGITQSPKYLFRKEGQNVTLSCEQNLNHDAMYWYRQDPGQGLRLIYYSQIVNDFQKGDIAEGYSVSREKKESFPLTVTSAQKNPTAFYLCASSISRGNTEAFFGQGTRLTVV.